The present entry profiles one T cell receptor (beta chain) with its context. CDR1 and CDR2 (germline): SGHTS, YDEGEE. V was pared by 2 bases and J by 0 bases, with 12 bases between. The CDR3 has 16 amino acids. 60 Vbeta and 13 Jbeta primers were used in PCR. Profiled with immunoSEQ multiplex PCR; TCRdb holds only in-frame clones, not every one. The data contain around 150,000 clones, 80% of them seen just once; the ten biggest clones take up about 9.6%. The data belong to a study of cytomegalovirus exposure and HLA in healthy donors. V gene TRBV5-8 combines with J gene TRBJ2-1; D is uncertain. The sequenced sample was PBMCs. This receptor was obtained from a young man in good health and CMV-seropositive. This CDR3 reads CASSFTFSLSYNEQFF. The CDR3 nucleotides are TGTGCCAGCAGCTTTACCTTTAGCCTCTCCTACAATGAGCAGTTCTTC.